Sequencing of this T cell receptor (beta chain) was carried out in a study of T cell changes during pregnancy in multiple sclerosis. Using immunoSEQ multiplex PCR, the repertoire was profiled, and TCRdb retains in-frame clones only, with some absent. The table has some 77,000 clones, about 89% seen once; the top ten hold 1.5% to 2%. This clone was observed a handful of times. Germline CDR1 and CDR2: SGHTA and FQGNSA. The J segment lost 14 bases and the V segment lost 1 base, leaving 4 bases of the junction unmatched. This CDR3 spans 13 amino acids. The sample consisted of peripheral blood, taken before pregnancy. This rearrangement joins TRBV7-2 to TRBJ1-6; TRBD1 agrees at 8 bases. The TCR originated in a female donor with multiple sclerosis, enrolled in a pregnancy study. The CDR3 loop is CASSLGAGGALHF. The CDR3 region has the DNA TGTGCCAGCAGCTTAGGAGCAGGGGGCGCCCTCCACTTT. Filled out from reference TRBV7-2 and TRBJ1-6, the complete variable domain reads GAGVSQSPSNKVTEKGKDVELRCDPISGHTALYWYRQSLGQGLEFLIYFQGNSAPDKSGLPSDRFSAERTGGSVSTLTIQRTQQEDSAVYLCASSLGAGGALHFGNGTRLTVT.